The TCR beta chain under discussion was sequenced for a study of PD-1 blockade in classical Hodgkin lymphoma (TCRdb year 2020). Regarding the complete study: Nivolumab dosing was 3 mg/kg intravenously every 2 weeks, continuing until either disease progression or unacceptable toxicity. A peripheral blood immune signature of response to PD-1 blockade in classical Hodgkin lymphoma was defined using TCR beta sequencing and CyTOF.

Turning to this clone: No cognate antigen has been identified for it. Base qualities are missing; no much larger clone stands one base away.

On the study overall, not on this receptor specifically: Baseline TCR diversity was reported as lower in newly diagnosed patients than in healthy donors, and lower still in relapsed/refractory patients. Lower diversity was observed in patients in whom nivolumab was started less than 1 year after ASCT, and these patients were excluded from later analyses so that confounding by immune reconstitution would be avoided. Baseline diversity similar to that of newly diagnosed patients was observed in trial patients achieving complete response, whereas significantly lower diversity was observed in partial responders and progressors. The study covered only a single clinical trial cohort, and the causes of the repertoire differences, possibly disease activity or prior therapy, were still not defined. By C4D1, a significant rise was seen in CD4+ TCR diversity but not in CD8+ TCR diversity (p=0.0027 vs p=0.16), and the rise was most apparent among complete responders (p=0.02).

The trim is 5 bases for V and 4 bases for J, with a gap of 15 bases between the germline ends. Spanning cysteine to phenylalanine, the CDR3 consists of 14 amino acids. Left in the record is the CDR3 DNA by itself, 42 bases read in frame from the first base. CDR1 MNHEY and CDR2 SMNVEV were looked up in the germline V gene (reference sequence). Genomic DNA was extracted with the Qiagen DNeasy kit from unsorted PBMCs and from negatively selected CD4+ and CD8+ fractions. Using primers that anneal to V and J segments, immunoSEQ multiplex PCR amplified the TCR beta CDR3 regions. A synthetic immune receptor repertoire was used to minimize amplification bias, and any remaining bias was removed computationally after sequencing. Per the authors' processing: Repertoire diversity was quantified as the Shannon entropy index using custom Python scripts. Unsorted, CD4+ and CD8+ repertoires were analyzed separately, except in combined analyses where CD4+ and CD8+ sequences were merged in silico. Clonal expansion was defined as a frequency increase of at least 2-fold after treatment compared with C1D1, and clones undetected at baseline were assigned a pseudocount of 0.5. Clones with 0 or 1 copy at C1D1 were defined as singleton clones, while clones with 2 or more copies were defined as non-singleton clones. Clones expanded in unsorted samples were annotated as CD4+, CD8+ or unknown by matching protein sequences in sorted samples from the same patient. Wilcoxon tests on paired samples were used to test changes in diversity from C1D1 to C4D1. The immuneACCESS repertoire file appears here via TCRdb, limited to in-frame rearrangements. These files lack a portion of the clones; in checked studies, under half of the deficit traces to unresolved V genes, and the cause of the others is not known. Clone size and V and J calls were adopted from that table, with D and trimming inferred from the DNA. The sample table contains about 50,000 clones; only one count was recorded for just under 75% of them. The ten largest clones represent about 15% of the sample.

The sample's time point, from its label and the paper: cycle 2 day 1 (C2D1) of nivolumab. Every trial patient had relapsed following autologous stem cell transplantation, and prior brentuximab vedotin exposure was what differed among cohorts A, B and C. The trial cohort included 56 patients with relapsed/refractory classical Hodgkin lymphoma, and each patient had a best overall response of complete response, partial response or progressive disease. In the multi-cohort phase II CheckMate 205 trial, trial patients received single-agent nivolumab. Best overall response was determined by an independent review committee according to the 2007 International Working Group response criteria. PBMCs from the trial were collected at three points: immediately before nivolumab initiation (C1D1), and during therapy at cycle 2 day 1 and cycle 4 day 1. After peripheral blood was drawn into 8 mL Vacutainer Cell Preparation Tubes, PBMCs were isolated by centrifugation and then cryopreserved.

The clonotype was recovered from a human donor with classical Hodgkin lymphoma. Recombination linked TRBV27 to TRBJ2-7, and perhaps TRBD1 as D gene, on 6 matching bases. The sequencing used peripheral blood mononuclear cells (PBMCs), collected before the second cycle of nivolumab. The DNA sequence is TGTGCCAGCAGTCAAAGACCTAGGGGGTACGAGCAGTACTTC. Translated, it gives CASSQRPRGYEQYF.